This TCR beta chain was obtained from a study of T-cell memory formation after mild COVID-19. Whole-study results and caveats: Cross-reactive memory apparently joined, as some responding clones appeared in pre-infection memory. A second wave of clones peaked on day 37, and their SARS-CoV-2 specificity went unconfirmed. Later expanders leaned toward CD4+, whereas clones contracting from day 15 to 85 were balanced CD4/CD8.

After 5'RACE with constant-segment primers, TCR alpha and TCR beta cDNA libraries carrying sample barcodes and UMIs were obtained. TCRdb independently ran MiXCR on the 5' RACE reads; one entry per CDR3 protein. The sample has roughly 150,000 distinct CDR3 sequences, roughly 15% seen once. Germline V gene data show CDR1 as SGHRS and CDR2 as YFSETQ. With V trimmed by 3 bases and J by 3 bases, 4 bases remained unmatched. The CDR3 extends over 15 amino acids. This clonotype has just a few counts. Its matching antigen is unknown. Specimen: PBMCs or a T cell subset sorted from them (not recorded which). V gene TRBV5-1 combines with J gene TRBJ1-5; 9 nucleotides match TRBD1. The sequence was collected from an adult woman who had mild COVID-19 (a few samples of this study predate the infection). Cell type and time point are not known. CDR3 region: CASSSGQGDNQPQHF. In nucleotides, the CDR3 is TGCGCCAGCAGCTCGGGACAGGGCGACAATCAGCCCCAGCATTTT.